The rows below give T cell receptor beta chains drawn from one sample of a study of identical twins. MiXCR, run by TCRdb on the 5' RACE reads, gives a single entry per CDR3 protein. The repertoire holds a few hundred thousand distinct CDR3 sequences, with approximately 8.3% as singletons. These records were also assigned to another study, of yellow fever vaccine responses in identical twins.

Source material: CD8+ T cells sorted from blood. These receptors all stem from a woman aged 18-30 years in good health. Both conserved end residues are part of each CDR3. The D gene is left open where the match is weak. The listing skips clone size in some rows; elsewhere it reads once, few, many or a size class.

D: NA
size: NA
J: TRBJ1-5
V: TRBV6-2/TRBV6-3
CDR3: CASSYDRVQPQHF
DNA: TGTGCCAGCAGTTACGATAGGGTTCAGCCCCAGCATTTT

D: NA
size: many
J: TRBJ1-3
V: TRBV6-1
CDR3: CASSEEESSGNTIYF
DNA: TGTGCCAGCAGTGAAGAAGAGAGCTCTGGAAACACCATATATTTT

D: NA
size: NA
J: TRBJ1-2
V: TRBV4-2
CDR3: CASSQELGSVNGYTF
DNA: TGTGCCAGCAGCCAAGAATTAGGCAGTGTCAATGGCTACACCTTC

D: NA
size: NA
J: TRBJ1-1
V: TRBV20-1
CDR3: CSASGMWAPNTEAFF
DNA: TGCAGTGCTAGTGGAATGTGGGCTCCGAACACTGAAGCTTTCTTT

D: NA
size: NA
J: TRBJ2-2
V: TRBV29-1
CDR3: CSVELPRGTGELFF
DNA: TGCAGCGTTGAACTCCCGAGGGGCACCGGGGAGCTGTTTTTT

D: NA
size: NA
J: TRBJ2-2
V: TRBV5-1
CDR3: CASSFSMGQEPLLNTGELFF
DNA: TGCGCCAGCAGCTTCTCGATGGGGCAGGAGCCTCTACTGAACACCGGGGAGCTGTTTTTT

D: TRBD2
size: NA
J: TRBJ2-7
V: TRBV4-1
CDR3: CASSQDYEGGYYEQYF
DNA: TGCGCCAGCAGCCAAGATTATGAGGGAGGGTACTACGAGCAGTACTTC

D: TRBD1
size: many
J: TRBJ1-2
V: TRBV29-1
CDR3: CSGRTGQTNYGYTF
DNA: TGCAGCGGACGTACGGGACAGACTAACTATGGCTACACCTTC

D: NA
size: NA
J: TRBJ2-3
V: TRBV28
CDR3: CASSLGGGWSDTQYF
DNA: TGTGCCAGCAGTTTGGGGGGCGGTTGGTCAGATACGCAGTATTTT

D: NA
size: NA
J: TRBJ2-7
V: TRBV7-9
CDR3: CASSYSFYEQYF
DNA: TGTGCCAGCAGCTACAGCTTCTACGAGCAGTACTTC

D: NA
size: few
J: TRBJ1-5
V: TRBV6-1
CDR3: CASSEAKGGYSNQPQHF
DNA: TGTGCCAGCAGTGAAGCAAAAGGGGGTTATAGCAATCAGCCCCAGCATTTT

D: TRBD2
size: many
J: TRBJ2-2
V: TRBV4-3
CDR3: CASSLAGGPDGELFF
DNA: TGCGCCAGCAGCCTAGCGGGAGGGCCGGACGGGGAGCTGTTTTTT

D: NA
size: NA
J: TRBJ2-2
V: TRBV15
CDR3: CATSMAKGTGELFF
DNA: TGTGCCACCAGCATGGCCAAAGGCACCGGGGAGCTGTTTTTT

D: NA
size: many
J: TRBJ2-1
V: TRBV4-2
CDR3: CASRAPSYNEQFF
DNA: TGTGCCAGCAGAGCCCCCTCCTACAATGAGCAGTTCTTC

D: NA
size: few
J: TRBJ1-5
V: TRBV12-3/TRBV12-4
CDR3: CASSLGRNSNQPQHF
DNA: TGTGCCAGCAGTTTAGGGAGGAATAGCAATCAGCCCCAGCATTTT

D: TRBD2
size: many
J: TRBJ2-7
V: TRBV6-1
CDR3: CASGGDLEAEQYF
DNA: TGTGCCAGCGGGGGGGACCTGGAGGCCGAGCAGTACTTC

D: TRBD2
size: NA
J: TRBJ2-3
V: TRBV7-8
CDR3: CASSSRTSGGPDTQYF
DNA: TGTGCCAGCAGCTCCCGGACTAGCGGGGGACCAGATACGCAGTATTTT

D: TRBD2
size: NA
J: TRBJ2-7
V: TRBV20-1
CDR3: CSAEPGLAADEQYF
DNA: TGCAGTGCTGAACCGGGACTAGCGGCAGACGAGCAGTACTTC

D: NA
size: few
J: TRBJ2-6
V: TRBV11-1
CDR3: CASILKGVRGAGANVLTF
DNA: TGTGCCAGCATCCTGAAGGGGGTGAGGGGCGCTGGGGCCAACGTCCTGACTTTC

D: TRBD2
size: NA
J: TRBJ2-5
V: TRBV20-1
CDR3: CSAPGGVLETQYF
DNA: TGCAGTGCCCCGGGGGGAGTATTAGAGACCCAGTACTTC

D: TRBD1
size: NA
J: TRBJ2-5
V: TRBV6-1
CDR3: CASSDYIGTGGRETQYF
DNA: TGTGCCAGCAGCGATTACATAGGGACAGGGGGCAGAGAGACCCAGTACTTC